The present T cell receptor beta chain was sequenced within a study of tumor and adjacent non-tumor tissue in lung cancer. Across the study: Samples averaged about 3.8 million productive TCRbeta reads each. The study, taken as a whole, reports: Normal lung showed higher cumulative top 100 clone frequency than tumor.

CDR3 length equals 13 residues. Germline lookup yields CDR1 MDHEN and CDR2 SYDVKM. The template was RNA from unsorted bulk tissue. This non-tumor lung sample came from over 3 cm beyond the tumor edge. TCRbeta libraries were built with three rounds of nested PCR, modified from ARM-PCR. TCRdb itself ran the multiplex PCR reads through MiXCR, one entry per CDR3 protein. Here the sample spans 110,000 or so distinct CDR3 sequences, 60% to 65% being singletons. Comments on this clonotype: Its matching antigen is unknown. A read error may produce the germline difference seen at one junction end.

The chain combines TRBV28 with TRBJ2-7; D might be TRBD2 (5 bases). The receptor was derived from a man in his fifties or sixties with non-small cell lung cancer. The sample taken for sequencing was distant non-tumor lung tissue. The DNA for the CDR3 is TGTGCTAGCAGTTCCGGGGTAAGCTACGAGGAGTACTTC. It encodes CASSSGVSYEEYF.